This T cell receptor (beta chain) was obtained from a study of control samples from healthy donors and cancer patients. This CDR3 contains 17 residues. Germline CDR1 and CDR2: MDHEN and SYDVKM. V dropped 4 bases and J dropped 0 bases, with 16 bases sitting between them. Repertoires were generated with immunoSEQ multiplex PCR, while TCRdb's copy carries only in-frame clones and drops some. The table lists 150,000 to 180,000 clones, 90% to 95% of them singletons. The TCR comes from a man aged 35 to 55 in good health. Source material: blood. The gene calls are TRBV28 and TRBJ1-3, with D tentatively TRBD1 (5 bases). This chain's CDR3 is CASSSWDGTSSGNTIYF. CDR3 nucleotide sequence: TGTGCCAGCAGTTCCTGGGACGGAACAAGCTCTGGAAACACCATATATTTT.